Below are 29 T cell receptor beta chains sequenced from a single sample in a study of blood T cell repertoires in COVID-19. The protocol was immunoSEQ multiplex PCR, while the TCRdb copy is restricted to in-frame clones and leaves out a portion. The sample contains a few hundred thousand clones, roughly 90% of which appear only once. The material sequenced was PBMCs or T cells enriched from blood (not recorded which). These receptors were collected from a woman aged 40 to 50 who had been exposed to COVID-19.

Only one count was recorded for this clone. The identical CDR3 is also encoded by other nucleotide sequences in the sample. The J gene is TRBJ1-1, the V gene TRBV29-1, with 7 bases matching TRBD1. J lost 1 base, V lost 4 bases, and 0 bases had no gene match. The CDR3 has 12 residues. CDR1 SQVTM and CDR2 ANQGSEA come from the germline V gene. CDR3 in DNA: TGCAGCGTTGGGACAGGGAACACTGAAGCTTTCTTT. Translating it yields CSVGTGNTEAFF.

V and J are TRBV9 and TRBJ1-6; 10 bases match TRBD1. This CDR3 is 15 amino acids long. V gave up 0 bases and J gave up 10 bases; unmatched junction bases: 4. From germline, CDR1 is SGDLS and CDR2 YYNGEE. The CDR3 loop is CASSVGGQGNSPLHF. As DNA, the CDR3 is TGTGCCAGCAGCGTAGGGGGACAGGGGAACTCACCCCTCCACTTT.

The V gene is TRBV19, the J gene TRBJ2-1, with D possibly matching TRBD2 (6 bases). CDR1 and CDR2 (germline): LNHDA, SQIVND (reference sequence). CDR3 length: 15 residues. V was cut by 7 bases and J by 4 bases, with 17 bases left in between. This chain's CDR3 is CASIADRGSYNEQFF. In DNA form, the CDR3 reads TGTGCCAGTATAGCGGACCGAGGGTCTTACAATGAGCAGTTCTTC.

V is TRBV29-1 and J is TRBJ2-3; 7 bases align to TRBD1. The germline CDR1 and CDR2 sequences are SQVTM and ANQGSEA. The CDR3 runs 16 residues. V trimming: 6 bases; J trimming: 2 bases; junction bases outside the gene matches: 14. CDR3 DNA sequence: TGCAGCGTCGCGGGCCCCACAGGGGCCAACACAGATACGCAGTATTTT. It translates to CSVAGPTGANTDTQYF.

The chain uses TRBV4-3 and TRBJ1-6, with a possible D match to TRBD1 (5 bases). Germline values: CDR1 LGHNA, CDR2 YSLEER. This CDR3 spans 15 amino acids. The ends were cut back, 0 bases at V and 9 bases at J, with 12 bases in the middle. CDR3 protein: CASSQEVGALSPLHF. The CDR3, as DNA: TGCGCCAGCAGCCAAGAGGTAGGGGCTCTTTCACCCCTCCACTTT.

This clone was observed once. The V gene is TRBV30, the J gene TRBJ1-1, with D tentatively TRBD1 (5 bases). Trimming shortened V by 2 bases and J by 1 base, and 14 bases separated the two germline ends. The length of the CDR3 is 15 residues. Germline V CDR1 and CDR2: GTSNPN, SVGIG (reference sequence). Written as DNA, the CDR3 is TGTGCCTGGAGTCAATTGGGACTCGCGAACACTGAAGCTTTCTTT. Translation: CAWSQLGLANTEAFF.

V gene TRBV3-1 (or the pseudogene TRBV3-2) combines with J gene TRBJ1-1; TRBD1 might be the D (6 bases). The CDR3 has 13 residues. Germline values: CDR1 LGHDT, CDR2 YNNKEL (reference sequence). Between the trimmed V and J ends, which lost 3 bases and 9 bases, there was a span of 14 bases. DNA for the CDR3: TGTGCCAGCAGCCACCCTGGGACATCGCAAGCTTTCTTT. Protein sequence: CASSHPGTSQAFF.

At least ten counts were recorded for this clone. Other DNA sequences from this sample encode an identical CDR3 as well. This chain links TRBV7-8 with TRBJ1-5, with D unresolved. Germline lookup yields CDR1 SGHVS and CDR2 FQNEAQ. With 1 base removed from V and 4 bases from J, the gap between germline ends came to 5 bases. The CDR3 is made up of 13 amino acids. CDR3 coding DNA: TGTGCCAGCAGCTTAGATCTGAATCAGCCCCAGCATTTT. Protein sequence: CASSLDLNQPQHF.

J is TRBJ1-4 and V is TRBV2, with 9 nucleotides matching TRBD1. The CDR3 is made up of 13 amino acids. V was clipped by 5 bases and J by 8 bases; unmatched bases: 3. Per the germline V gene, CDR1 is SNHLY and CDR2 is FYNNEI. In DNA, the CDR3 is TGTGCCAGCAGTATGGACAGGGGCGAAAAACTGTTTTTT. This encodes CASSMDRGEKLFF.

This chain joins TRBV30 and TRBJ1-1, with D maybe TRBD1 (5 bases). The germline V and J ends were trimmed by 2 bases and 0 bases, with 22 bases remaining between them. Looked up from germline, CDR1 is GTSNPN and CDR2 is SVGIG (reference sequence). The CDR3 spans 18 residues. CDR3: CAWSRPGVRGEVNTEAFF. CDR3 in DNA: TGTGCCTGGAGTCGGCCGGGCGTCCGGGGGGAGGTGAACACTGAAGCTTTCTTT. Together with reference TRBV30 and TRBJ1-1, the CDR3 gives the full variable domain: SQTIHQWPATLVQPVGSPLSLECTVEGTSNPNLYWYRQAAGRGLQLLFYSVGIGQISSEVPQNLSASRPQDRQFILSSKKLLLSDSGFYLCAWSRPGVRGEVNTEAFFGQGTRLTVV.

The chain uses TRBV18 and TRBJ2-2, with D tentatively TRBD2 (5 bases). The CDR3 runs 15 residues. V lost 5 bases and J lost 3, with 13 bases in between. The V gene's germline CDR1 is KGHSH and CDR2 LQKENI. This chain's CDR3 is CASSYLAGDTGELFF. The CDR3 DNA follows: TGTGCCAGCTCATATTTGGCGGGTGACACCGGGGAGCTGTTTTTT.

The rearrangement links TRBV25-1 to TRBJ1-2, with 9 bases aligning to TRBD1. There are 15 residues in the CDR3. Germline V gene lookup returns CDR1 MGHDK and CDR2 SYGVNS. The J segment lost 2 bases and the V segment lost 2 bases, leaving 3 bases of the junction unmatched. CDR3 in amino acids: CASSETDRGNYGYTF. CDR3 sequence (DNA): TGTGCCAGCAGTGAAACGGACAGGGGAAACTATGGCTACACCTTC.

The chain recombines TRBV6-2 or TRBV6-3 with TRBJ1-5; tentative D call: TRBD1 (5 bases). The germline V gene has CDR1 MNHEY and CDR2 SVGEGT. This CDR3 region has 18 residues. Trimming took 0 bases from V and 2 from J, leaving 17 bases between them. The CDR3 coding sequence is TGTGCCAGCAGTTACTCGAGAGGGGCGGGAATGGGCAATCAGCCCCAGCATTTT. Its translation is CASSYSRGAGMGNQPQHF.

About this clone itself: At one of its ends the junction is not consistent with the germline gene, which may arise from a read error. The V gene is TRBV7-2, the J gene TRBJ2-1; 11 bases agree with TRBD2. Germline CDR1 reads SGHTA; CDR2 reads FQGNSA. CDR3 length: 19 amino acids. The chain's CDR3 is CASSFTSGSVLSSYNKQFF. The CDR3 bases are TGTGCCAGCAGCTTCACTAGCGGGAGCGTGCTTAGCTCCTACAATAAGCAGTTCTTC.

The CDR3 bases are TGCAGCGTTGGCCCGTCGGGCACCGGGGAGCTGTTTTTT. It encodes CSVGPSGTGELFF. This rearrangement joins TRBV29-1 to TRBJ2-2; no firm D call. The V end was cut by 4 bases, the J end by 4 bases, with 10 bases between. CDR3 length: 13 residues. Germline loops: CDR1 SQVTM, CDR2 ANQGSEA.

This sequence joins TRBV11-2 and TRBJ1-1, with D hard to call. Trimming shortened V by 1 base and J by 0 bases, and 9 bases separated the two germline ends. The CDR3 length is 15 residues. CDR1 and CDR2 (germline): SGHAT, FQNNGV. CDR3 sequence (DNA): TGTGCCAGCAGCTTAGTTTCCCGGGTGAACACTGAAGCTTTCTTT. Translation gives CASSLVSRVNTEAFF.

The genes are TRBV27 and TRBJ1-5; 7 bases line up with TRBD1. The CDR3 extends over 13 amino acids. Germline assignment: CDR1 MNHEY and CDR2 SMNVEV (reference sequence). Unmatched junction bases numbered 7, after V lost 5 bases and J lost 9 bases. CDR3 protein: CASSPRTGAPQHF. CDR3 sequence (DNA): TGTGCCAGCAGTCCCCGAACAGGGGCGCCCCAGCATTTT.

This rearrangement joins TRBV4-3 to TRBJ2-1; 11 nucleotides agree with TRBD2. Germline lookup yields CDR1 LGHNA and CDR2 YSLEER. The V and J ends lost 0 bases and 5 bases, in that order; junction bases with no gene match: 6. The CDR3 sequence is 17 residues long. Here the CDR3 reads CASSQDATSGGNNEQFF. The CDR3 nucleotides read TGCGCCAGCAGCCAAGATGCTACTAGCGGGGGAAACAATGAGCAGTTCTTC.

The rearrangement uses TRBV10-3 and TRBJ1-2; D not resolved. Germline values: CDR1 ENHRY, CDR2 SYGVKD. Trimming removed 4 bases at V and 4 bases at J, with 13 bases between. The CDR3 sequence is 14 residues long. CDR3 sequence: CAISVVELSYGYTF. In DNA, the CDR3 is TGTGCCATCAGTGTTGTGGAGCTAAGCTATGGCTACACCTTC.

The chain employs TRBV5-1 and TRBJ1-2; 8 bases map to TRBD1. The CDR3 length is 15 residues. With 0 bases clipped from V and 4 bases from J, the junction kept 5 bases outside the gene matches. CDR1 SGHRS and CDR2 YFSETQ come from the germline V gene. Here the CDR3 reads CASSLDGQGLYGYTF. The CDR3 coding sequence is TGCGCCAGCAGCTTGGATGGACAGGGCCTCTATGGCTACACCTTC.

J is TRBJ1-1 and V is TRBV19; perhaps TRBD1 as D (5 bases). Trimming shortened V by 3 bases and J by 4 bases, and 9 bases separated the two germline ends. CDR3 size: 13 residues. CDR1 is LNHDA and CDR2 is SQIVND in the germline V gene (reference sequence). CDR3 amino acids: CASSMGEGTEAFF. CDR3 bases: TGTGCCAGTAGTATGGGGGAGGGCACTGAAGCTTTCTTT. Variable domain in full (rest from reference TRBV19 and TRBJ1-1): DGGITQSPKYLFRKEGQNVTLSCEQNLNHDAMYWYRQDPGQGLRLIYYSQIVNDFQKGDIAEGYSVSREKKESFPLTVTSAQKNPTAFYLCASSMGEGTEAFFGQGTRLTVV.

This clone was counted a few times. The chain links TRBV4-1 to TRBJ2-1, with TRBD1 matching 11 bases. J lost 12 bases, V lost 3 bases, and 7 bases had no gene match. CDR1 and CDR2 from the germline V gene are MGHRA and YSYEKL. CDR3 length: 14 residues. This CDR3 is CASSHGDRGARQFF. The CDR3 DNA sequence: TGCGCCAGCAGCCACGGGGACAGGGGGGCAAGGCAGTTCTTC.

The chain combines TRBV27 with TRBJ1-1; TRBD1 aligns across 9 bases. Germline CDR1 and CDR2: MNHEY and SMNVEV (reference sequence). J gave up 4 bases and V 4 bases, and 13 bases lay outside the gene matches. CDR3 length equals 17 residues. CDR3 in amino acids: CASSSLGGTGSVTEAFF. The CDR3 coding sequence is TGTGCCAGCAGTTCCCTTGGAGGGACAGGGTCGGTCACTGAAGCTTTCTTT.

The chain couples TRBV11-3 to TRBJ1-1; 7 bases match TRBD1. CDR3 length: 14 amino acids. Germline V gene lookup returns CDR1 SGHNT and CDR2 YENEEA. The V segment lost 5 bases and the J segment 1 base; nucleotides outside the gene matches: 4. The CDR3 here is CASSAQGGNTEAFF. CDR3 nucleotide sequence: TGTGCCAGCAGCGCCCAGGGGGGGAACACTGAAGCTTTCTTT.

The V gene is TRBV6-1, the J gene TRBJ2-1; TRBD2 is a possible D gene (6 bases). Germline V gene sequence: CDR1 MNHNS, CDR2 SASEGT. The CDR3 has 16 residues. With 0 bases removed from V and 8 bases from J, the gap between germline ends came to 17 bases. The CDR3 DNA reads as TGTGCCAGCAGTGAAGCGGTCGGGGGTCTAAGCCATGAGCAGTTCTTC. It codes for CASSEAVGGLSHEQFF.

The table lists this clone with a few counts. The V and J genes are TRBV3-1 (or the pseudogene TRBV3-2) and TRBJ2-5; 12 bases fit TRBD2. With V trimmed by 0 bases and J by 2 bases, 7 bases remained unmatched. The germline CDR1 and CDR2 sequences are LGHDT and YNNKEL (reference sequence). The CDR3 has 18 residues. CDR3 sequence reads: CASSQEALAGGRQETQYF. The CDR3 DNA reads TGTGCCAGCAGCCAAGAGGCACTAGCGGGGGGACGTCAAGAGACCCAGTACTTC.

The chain couples TRBV5-1 to TRBJ1-2; D is unresolved. The V gene's germline CDR1 is SGHRS and CDR2 YFSETQ. The CDR3 length is 13 residues. V was clipped by 3 bases and J by 4 bases, with 10 bases between them. The CDR3 loop is CASSSDGSYGYTF. In nucleotides, the CDR3 is TGCGCCAGCAGCTCCGATGGTAGCTATGGCTACACCTTC. Full variable domain (remainder filled in from reference TRBV5-1 and TRBJ1-2): KAGVTQTPRYLIKTRGQQVTLSCSPISGHRSVSWYQQTPGQGLQFLFEYFSETQRNKGNFPGRFSGRQFSNSRSEMNVSTLELGDSALYLCASSSDGSYGYTFGSGTRLTVV.

J is TRBJ1-5 and V is TRBV30; tentative D call: TRBD1 (6 bases). Trimming left V 2 bases short and J 0 bases short, with 17 bases between. The CDR3 runs to 17 residues. Germline lookup yields CDR1 GTSNPN and CDR2 SVGIG (reference sequence). The chain's CDR3 is CAWSNSGQSSSNQPQHF. CDR3 nucleotides: TGTGCCTGGAGTAACTCCGGACAGTCCTCTAGCAATCAGCCCCAGCATTTT. The variable domain in full, with the rest retrieved from reference TRBV30 and TRBJ1-5, is SQTIHQWPATLVQPVGSPLSLECTVEGTSNPNLYWYRQAAGRGLQLLFYSVGIGQISSEVPQNLSASRPQDRQFILSSKKLLLSDSGFYLCAWSNSGQSSSNQPQHFGDGTRLSIL.

The chain has TRBV30 and TRBJ2-5; TRBD2 matches 11 bases. CDR1 GTSNPN and CDR2 SVGIG come from the germline V gene (reference sequence). J was trimmed by 7 bases and V by 3 bases; bases with no gene match: 7. This CDR3 has 14 amino acids. CDR3 loop: CAWSFLAGGGTQYF. In DNA, the CDR3 is TGTGCCTGGAGCTTCCTAGCGGGAGGAGGGACCCAGTACTTC.